These 5 T cell receptor beta chains share one sample of origin, sequenced in a study of cytotoxic CD8 clonotypes in ibrutinib-treated CLL. Sequencing was performed with immunoSEQ multiplex PCR; in TCRdb, only in-frame clones are kept and a portion is missing. The table lists hundreds of thousands of clones, 67% of them singletons, with approximately 6% in the top ten. Sequencing used PBMCs, obtained after 36 months of ibrutinib treatment. The receptors here all came from a human donor with chronic lymphocytic leukemia.

This clone has more than one count but fewer than ten. The rearrangement joins TRBV9 to TRBJ2-7; 7 bases fit TRBD2. Trimming removed 1 base from V and 4 bases from J; junction bases left unmatched: 5. The CDR3 sequence is 14 residues long. Germline V gene lookup returns CDR1 SGDLS and CDR2 YYNGEE. The DNA for the CDR3 is TGTGCCAGCAGCGTATCGGACGGGGGGTACGAGCAGTACTTC. Protein sequence: CASSVSDGGYEQYF.

In DNA form, the CDR3 reads TGCGCCAGCAGCCAAGGAGGGGATACGCAGTATTTT. It specifies CASSQGGDTQYF. This chain links TRBV4-3 with TRBJ2-3; D perhaps matches TRBD2 (5 bases). This CDR3 comprises 12 residues. Between the trimmed V and J ends, which lost 1 base and 6 bases, there was a span of 5 bases. Germline lookup yields CDR1 LGHNA and CDR2 YSLEER.

The CDR3 protein is CSVGQGYYGYTF. The CDR3 DNA reads TGCAGCGTCGGACAGGGGTACTATGGCTACACCTTC. The chain couples TRBV29-1 to TRBJ1-2; the match to TRBD1 covers 9 bases. Germline V lookup: CDR1 SQVTM, CDR2 ANQGSEA. The CDR3 has 12 residues. The V gene end was trimmed by 6 bases and the J gene end by 3 bases; junction bases not matched to a gene: 2.

This clone was recorded a few times. The chain couples TRBV4-2 to TRBJ1-1; D gene ambiguous. Looked up from germline, CDR1 is LGHNA and CDR2 is YNFKEQ. The CDR3 has 14 amino acids. V dropped 1 base and J dropped 5 bases, with 11 bases sitting between them. The CDR3, as DNA: TGTGCCAGCAGCCAAGGGTCTCTCCGGACTGAAGCTTTCTTT. It specifies CASSQGSLRTEAFF.

The DNA for the CDR3 is TGTGCCAGCAGCTTTTCTGGCGGGAGGGCGTACGAGCAGTACTTC. It encodes CASSFSGGRAYEQYF. This chain connects TRBV7-3 to TRBJ2-7, with 9 bases identical to TRBD2. The CDR3 loop spans 15 amino acids. In germline, CDR1 is SGHTA, CDR2 FQGTGA. The trim removed 3 bases at V and 4 bases at J, leaving 7 bases unmatched.